This T cell receptor (beta chain) was captured in a study of blood T cell repertoires in COVID-19. In the study overall: Material from acute and convalescent COVID-19 was sourced from the United States, Italy and Spain.

V lost 0 bases and J 0 bases, leaving 7 bases between the germline ends. Per germline, CDR1 SGHDT and CDR2 YYEEEE. The CDR3 consists of 14 residues. Original processing notes: Reference gene primer amplification gave estimated nucleated cell counts. This table comes from immunoSEQ multiplex PCR, and its TCRdb copy is limited to in-frame clones, with some not included. V and J calls and clone size are those listed in that table; D and trimming were worked out from the DNA. The repertoire holds more than 70,000 clones, with about 88% as singletons. Sequences were obtained from peripheral blood. V gene TRBV5-6 combines with J gene TRBJ2-7; D remains unclear. This TCR came from a human donor in a cohort sampled during active COVID-19. In nucleotides, the CDR3 is TGTGCCAGCAGCTTGGCCGGTAGCTCCTACGAGCAGTACTTC. The encoded protein is CASSLAGSSYEQYF. The whole variable domain, filled in from reference TRBV5-6 and TRBJ2-7, reads DAGVTQSPTHLIKTRGQQVTLRCSPKSGHDTVSWYQQALGQGPQFIFQYYEEEERQRGNFPDRFSGHQFPNYSSELNVNALLLGDSALYLCASSLAGSSYEQYFGPGTRLTVT.